This T cell receptor beta chain was recovered during a study of blood T cell repertoires in COVID-19. Background on the study: Sources were T cells, B-cell-depleted T cells, or PBMCs; the material itself was cDNA or gDNA.

The table lists this clone with a count of one. Some clones are missing from TCRdb's copy, which holds only in-frame ones; the method was immunoSEQ multiplex PCR. The sample records fewer than 250,000 clones, 88% being singletons. This sequence originates from a woman aged 60 to 75 with acute or convalescent COVID-19. Sequenced material: peripheral blood.

The CDR3 loop reads CASSPQPGQGIGTEAFF. The CDR3 coding sequence is TGTGCCAGCTCACCACAGCCAGGGCAGGGAATAGGGACTGAAGCTTTCTTT. The chain has TRBV18 and TRBJ1-1; possible D gene TRBD1, 5 bases. This CDR3 region has 17 residues. Deletions cut 1 base from V and 5 bases from J, with 20 bases between. Germline V gives CDR1 KGHSH, CDR2 LQKENI. The full variable domain, its missing parts supplied by reference TRBV18 and TRBJ1-1, is NAGVMQNPRHLVRRRGQEARLRCSPMKGHSHVYWYRQLPEEGLKFMVYLQKENIIDESGMPKERFSAEFPKEGPSILRIQQVVRGDSAAYFCASSPQPGQGIGTEAFFGQGTRLTVV.